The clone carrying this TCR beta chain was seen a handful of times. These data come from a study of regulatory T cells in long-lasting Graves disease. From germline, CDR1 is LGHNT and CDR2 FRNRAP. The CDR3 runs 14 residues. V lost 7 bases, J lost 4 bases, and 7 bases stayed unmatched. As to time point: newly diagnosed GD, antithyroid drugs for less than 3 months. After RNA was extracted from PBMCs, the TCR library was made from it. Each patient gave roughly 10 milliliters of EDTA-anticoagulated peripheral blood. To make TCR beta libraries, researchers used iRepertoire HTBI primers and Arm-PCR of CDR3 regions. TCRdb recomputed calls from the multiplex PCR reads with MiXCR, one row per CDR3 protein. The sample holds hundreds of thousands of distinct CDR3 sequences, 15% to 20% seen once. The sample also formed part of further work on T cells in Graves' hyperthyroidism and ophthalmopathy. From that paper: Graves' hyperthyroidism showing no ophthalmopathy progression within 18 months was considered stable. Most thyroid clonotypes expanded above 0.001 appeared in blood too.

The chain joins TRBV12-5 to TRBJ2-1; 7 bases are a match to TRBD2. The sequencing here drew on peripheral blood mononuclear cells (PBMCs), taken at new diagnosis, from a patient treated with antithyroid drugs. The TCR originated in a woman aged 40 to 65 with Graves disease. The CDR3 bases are TGTGCTAGTGCCGTCGGGGGGTTTTACAATGAGCAGTTCTTC. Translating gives CASAVGGFYNEQFF.